The source of this T cell receptor (beta chain) is a study of cytomegalovirus exposure and HLA in healthy donors. The overall study: Caucasian-associated ancestry cluster membership applied to about four fifths of several hundred genotyped donors.

V shed 3 bases and J shed 7 bases, with 9 bases lying between them. The length of the CDR3 is 13 residues. Germline values: CDR1 LNHDA, CDR2 SQIVND (reference sequence). It was with 60 Vbeta and 13 Jbeta primers that the PCR ran. Clones were read by immunoSEQ multiplex PCR, and TCRdb kept only the in-frame ones, dropping some. The table has some 67,000 clones, 78% seen once. The material sequenced was PBMCs. This clonotype was obtained from a man aged 35 to 55 in good health and CMV-seronegative. V is TRBV19 and J is TRBJ1-4; D not resolved. In DNA, the CDR3 is TGTGCCAGTAGTATTCCTGCTAGTGAAAAACTGTTTTTT. Its protein is CASSIPASEKLFF. The complete variable domain, with remaining parts taken from reference TRBV19 and TRBJ1-4, reads DGGITQSPKYLFRKEGQNVTLSCEQNLNHDAMYWYRQDPGQGLRLIYYSQIVNDFQKGDIAEGYSVSREKKESFPLTVTSAQKNPTAFYLCASSIPASEKLFFGSGTQLSVL.